These T cell receptor beta chains were read from a single sample in a study of Graves' ophthalmopathy and Graves' hyperthyroidism. TCRdb independently ran MiXCR on the multiplex PCR reads; one entry per CDR3 protein. The sample carries almost 750,000 distinct CDR3 sequences, around 40% recorded once. The sequenced material came from peripheral blood. The receptors were sampled from an adult man with Graves' ophthalmopathy. Both conserved end residues are part of each CDR3. The D gene is left open where the match is weak. A clone size is listed for some rows: how often the clone was seen (once, few, many), or a class if it is expanded.

size | D | J | V | CDR3 | DNA
once | TRBD1 | TRBJ1-1 | TRBV2 | CASSQTTGSGPIAEAFF | TGTGCCAGCAGTCAAACGACAGGGTCAGGTCCGATCGCTGAAGCTTTCTTT
few | TRBD1 | TRBJ2-5 | TRBV2 | CASSLGRTGRRETQYF | TGTGCCAGCAGTTTGGGGCGGACAGGGCGGCGGGAGACCCAGTACTTC
many | - | TRBJ1-3 | TRBV7-8 | CASSLEAYSGNTIYF | TGTGCCAGCAGCTTAGAAGCCTACTCTGGAAACACCATATATTTT
- | - | TRBJ1-3 | TRBV25-1 | CASSLMPGNTIYF | TGTGCCAGCAGTTTAATGCCTGGAAACACCATATATTTT
- | - | TRBJ2-2 | TRBV20-1 | CSASPLANTGELFF | TGCAGTGCTAGCCCCCTAGCGAACACCGGGGAGCTGTTTTTT
- | - | TRBJ1-3 | TRBV7-9 | CASSLMSESSGNTIYF | TGTGCCAGCAGCTTGATGTCAGAGAGCTCTGGAAACACCATATATTTT
- | TRBD1 | TRBJ1-6 | TRBV29-1 | CTGQGATSPLHF | TGCACCGGGCAGGGGGCGACTTCACCCCTCCACTTT
- | - | TRBJ2-5 | TRBV2 | CASSQDLAGSPGETQYF | TGTGCCAGCAGCCAAGATTTGGCCGGGAGTCCAGGGGAGACCCAGTACTTC
- | TRBD1 | TRBJ2-7 | TRBV20-1 | CSASDDRVYEQYF | TGCAGTGCTTCGGATGACAGGGTGTACGAGCAGTACTTC
- | - | TRBJ1-3 | TRBV7-6 | CASSLTDDPLTFTSGNTIYF | TGTGCCAGCAGCTTAACAGACGACCCACTCACCTTTACATCTGGAAACACCATATATTTT
many | - | TRBJ2-5 | TRBV7-2 | CASSLIRETQYF | TGTGCCAGCAGCTTGATTCGAGAGACCCAGTACTTC
few | TRBD1 | TRBJ1-1 | TRBV7-9 | CASTFLEQGTEAFF | TGTGCCAGCACTTTTCTGGAACAGGGGACTGAAGCTTTCTTT
many | - | TRBJ2-7 | TRBV15 | CATSRGVDWPWNEQYF | TGTGCCACCAGCAGAGGCGTAGACTGGCCATGGAACGAGCAGTACTTC
- | - | TRBJ2-5 | TRBV6-6 | CASSYGRVEAQYF | TGTGCCAGCAGTTACGGCCGCGTGGAGGCCCAGTACTTC
- | TRBD1 | TRBJ1-2 | TRBV7-9 | CASSSGQGQGTF | TGTGCCAGCAGTTCGGGACAGGGGCAGGGCACCTTC
many | TRBD2 | TRBJ2-7 | TRBV20-1 | CSARRGGTYEQYF | TGCAGTGCTAGACGGGGGGGGACCTACGAGCAGTACTTC
many | - | TRBJ2-7 | TRBV7-9 | CASSLAARSGEQYF | TGTGCCAGCAGCTTAGCTGCCAGGTCTGGGGAGCAGTACTTC
few | - | TRBJ2-7 | TRBV28 | CASSFFRGHEQYF | TGTGCCAGCAGTTTTTTCAGGGGCCACGAGCAGTACTTC
- | - | TRBJ1-4 | TRBV25-1 | CASSQAILRIGLGEKLFF | TGTGCCAGCAGCCAAGCCATCCTTCGAATAGGCCTCGGGGAAAAACTGTTTTTT
many | - | TRBJ2-2 | TRBV19 | CASSLSRANTGELFF | TGTGCCAGTAGTCTATCTAGAGCGAACACCGGGGAGCTGTTTTTT
few | TRBD1 | TRBJ1-4 | TRBV24-1 | CATSDTGATNEKLFF | TGTGCCACCAGTGACACAGGGGCAACTAATGAAAAACTGTTTTTT
- | - | TRBJ1-2 | TRBV7-2 | CASSLERYTF | TGTGCCAGCAGCTTAGAGCGGTACACCTTC
many | TRBD1 | TRBJ1-5 | TRBV10-3 | CAISESGTGREQPQHF | TGTGCCATCAGTGAGTCTGGGACAGGGAGGGAGCAGCCCCAGCATTTT
- | - | TRBJ2-5 | TRBV7-9 | CASSLGGPGQPQYF | TGTGCCAGCAGCTTAGGGGGGCCGGGGCAGCCCCAGTACTTC
- | - | TRBJ2-2 | TRBV10-2 | CASSAVRGRDTGELFF | TGCGCCAGCAGTGCGGTGCGGGGAAGGGACACCGGGGAGCTGTTTTTT
many | TRBD1 | TRBJ1-4 | TRBV10-3 | CAIRPGQGYEKLFF | TGTGCCATCAGGCCGGGACAGGGATATGAAAAACTGTTTTTT
- | - | TRBJ1-2 | TRBV2 | CASSEVREYGYTF | TGTGCCAGCAGTGAAGTCAGGGAATATGGCTACACCTTC
- | - | TRBJ2-5 | TRBV12-3/TRBV12-4 | CASSLAAGSRTQYF | TGTGCCAGCAGTCTCGCGGCCGGGTCCAGGACCCAGTACTTC
- | - | TRBJ1-1 | TRBV5-6 | CASSFGQMEGEAFF | TGTGCCAGCAGCTTCGGACAGATGGAGGGTGAAGCTTTCTTT
- | TRBD2 | TRBJ2-7 | TRBV29-1 | CSVQGTSGSSYEQYF | TGCAGCGTCCAAGGGACTAGCGGGTCGTCCTACGAGCAGTACTTC
- | - | TRBJ1-1 | TRBV7-6 | CASSVDTTDVTEAFF | TGTGCCAGCAGCGTCGATACTACGGACGTCACTGAAGCTTTCTTT
- | - | TRBJ2-5 | TRBV20-1 | CSAKGVGGETQYF | TGCAGTGCAAAAGGCGTGGGAGGAGAGACCCAGTACTTC
few | - | TRBJ1-2 | TRBV24-1 | CATSDRANYGYTF | TGTGCCACCAGTGATCGGGCGAACTATGGCTACACCTTC
few | TRBD2 | TRBJ2-3 | TRBV2 | CASSTLAGVRDTQYF | TGTGCCAGCAGTACCCTAGCGGGGGTCCGAGATACGCAGTATTTT
few | TRBD2 | TRBJ2-5 | TRBV12-5 | CASGLVLAGTISQETQYF | TGTGCTAGTGGTTTGGTCCTAGCGGGTACGATCTCCCAAGAGACCCAGTACTTC
- | TRBD2 | TRBJ2-2 | TRBV10-3 | CATATSANTGELFF | TGTGCCACTGCGACTAGCGCAAACACCGGGGAGCTGTTTTTT
few | - | TRBJ2-7 | TRBV11-1 | CASSLVSGEVQYF | TGTGCCAGCAGCTTAGTATCCGGGGAGGTGCAGTACTTC
- | TRBD2 | TRBJ2-2 | TRBV25-1 | CASSETSGSGGELFF | TGTGCCAGCAGTGAGACTAGCGGGAGTGGCGGGGAGCTGTTTTTT
- | TRBD2 | TRBJ2-7 | TRBV7-3 | CASSLFSGIGSYEQYF | TGTGCCAGCAGCTTATTTAGCGGGATAGGCTCCTACGAGCAGTACTTC
- | - | TRBJ2-5 | TRBV7-9 | CASSLQGGGQETQYF | TGCGCCAGCAGCCTCCAAGGCGGCGGGCAAGAGACCCAGTACTTC
- | TRBD1 | TRBJ1-5 | TRBV10-3 | CASSPTGGLQPQHF | TGTGCCAGCAGTCCTACAGGGGGTTTACAGCCCCAGCATTTT
few | TRBD2 | TRBJ2-7 | TRBV5-5 | CASSFVAGSSYEQYF | TGTGCCAGCAGCTTCGTAGCGGGGAGCTCCTACGAGCAGTACTTC
few | - | TRBJ1-2 | TRBV7-9 | CASSLVLWDTDYGYTF | TGTGCCAGCAGCTTGGTACTTTGGGACACCGACTATGGCTACACCTTC
many | - | TRBJ1-5 | TRBV16 | CASSQSGQGGQPQHF | TGTGCCAGCAGCCAATCCGGACAAGGGGGTCAGCCCCAGCATTTT
many | - | TRBJ1-2 | TRBV2 | CASSPEGYGGYTF | TGTGCCAGCAGTCCGGAGGGGTATGGGGGCTACACCTTC
many | TRBD1 | TRBJ1-5 | TRBV29-1 | CSVIGQGSNQPQHF | TGCAGCGTTATCGGACAGGGCAGCAATCAGCCCCAGCATTTT
- | TRBD1 | TRBJ1-6 | TRBV7-3 | CASSLGQGQRPLHF | TGTGCCAGCAGCTTGGGACAGGGACAGCGACCCCTCCACTTT
- | TRBD2 | TRBJ2-7 | TRBV2 | CASSYRASGRVSTYEQYF | TGTGCCAGCAGTTACCGGGCTAGCGGGAGGGTGTCCACCTACGAGCAGTACTTC
- | TRBD1 | TRBJ1-4 | TRBV9 | CASSVGDSFHNEKLFF | TGTGCCAGCAGCGTAGGGGACAGCTTTCATAATGAAAAACTGTTTTTT
- | TRBD2 | TRBJ2-1 | TRBV20-1 | CSALIAGGPYNEQFF | TGCAGTGCTCTTATAGCGGGAGGGCCCTACAATGAGCAGTTCTTC
few | TRBD1 | TRBJ1-6 | TRBV9 | CASSARDRAFSPLHF | TGTGCCAGCAGCGCCCGGGACAGGGCTTTTTCACCCCTCCACTTT
- | - | TRBJ1-3 | TRBV7-7 | CASSPGVGTGNTIYF | TGTGCCAGCAGCCCAGGGGTAGGGACTGGAAACACCATATATTTT
few | - | TRBJ1-2 | TRBV2 | CASRGDIARLRGYTF | TGTGCCAGCAGGGGGGATATCGCGCGCCTTCGTGGCTACACCTTC
many | - | TRBJ1-1 | TRBV9 | CASSPSTNTEAFF | TGTGCCAGCAGCCCAAGCACGAACACTGAAGCTTTCTTT
few | TRBD1 | TRBJ1-5 | TRBV11-2 | CASSHGTGGFGQPQHF | TGTGCCAGCAGCCACGGGACAGGGGGATTTGGTCAGCCCCAGCATTTT